These 15 T cell receptor beta chains share one sample of origin, sequenced in a study of T cells after yellow fever vaccination. TCRdb used MiXCR to reprocess the 5' RACE reads, holding one entry per CDR3 protein. The sample yields roughly 50,000 distinct CDR3 sequences, roughly 7.3% seen once. The sequencing used CD8+ T cells sorted from PBMCs, collected around 14 days after the first yellow fever vaccination. The receptors here all came from a man between 18 and 35 years old who received the YFV17D yellow fever vaccine.

This clonotype came up many times. This chain joins TRBV29-1 and TRBJ2-3; D is undetermined. Germline assignment: CDR1 SQVTM and CDR2 ANQGSEA. This CDR3 region has 16 residues. V lost 3 bases to trimming and J lost 1 base, with 17 bases between them. The DNA of the CDR3 is TGCAGCGTTGAGTCCCCTCCCGTAAAGCGCACAGATACGCAGTATTTT. Translating it yields CSVESPPVKRTDTQYF.

Ten or more counts support this clonotype. Mismatch with germline at one junction end may stem from a read error. The V call is TRBV29-1, the J call TRBJ2-3; TRBD2 matches 10 bases. There are 15 residues in the CDR3. Germline V gene lookup returns CDR1 SQVTM and CDR2 ANQGSEA. CDR3 sequence: CSVEGTSASTDTQYF. In DNA, the CDR3 is TGCAGCGTGGAAGGGACTAGCGCGAGCACAGATACGCAGTATTTT.

This clonotype appeared many times. This chain's CDR3 is CATSDPSGNTIYF. CDR3 DNA sequence: TGTGCCACCAGTGATCCCTCTGGAAACACCATATATTTT. The chain uses TRBV24-1 and TRBJ1-3; D unresolved. Germline V gene sequence: CDR1 KGHDR, CDR2 SFDVKD. The germline V and J ends were trimmed by 3 bases and 0 bases, with 2 bases remaining between them. The CDR3 totals 13 residues.

This clonotype was seen repeatedly, ten times or more. DNA of the CDR3: TGTGCCAGCATGGCGGGTAACACCGGGGAGCTGTTTTTT. This translates into CASMAGNTGELFF. V usage is TRBV9 and J usage is TRBJ2-2, with a tentative D call TRBD2 (5 bases). With 6 bases removed from V and 2 bases from J, the gap between germline ends came to 8 bases. Germline lookup yields CDR1 SGDLS and CDR2 YYNGEE. The CDR3 is made up of 13 amino acids.

This clonotype was picked up a small number of times. The genes are TRBV5-1 and TRBJ2-7, with D tentatively TRBD1 or TRBD2 (5 bases each). The germline CDR1 and CDR2 sequences are SGHRS and YFSETQ. V was cut by 0 bases and J by 5 bases, with 18 bases left in between. CDR3 length: 16 amino acids. DNA for the CDR3: TGCGCCAGCAGCTTGGGAGTGATATACGGGGCCCACGAGCAGTACTTC. This sequence encodes CASSLGVIYGAHEQYF.

Many counts were recorded for this clonotype. This sequence joins TRBV10-3 and TRBJ2-5, with 8 bases fitting TRBD1. The length of the CDR3 is 15 residues. Looked up from germline, CDR1 is ENHRY and CDR2 is SYGVKD. V lost 2 bases and J lost 4; bases outside the gene matches: 6. CDR3 sequence reads: CAISEGQGIGETQYF. CDR3 nucleotides: TGTGCCATCAGTGAGGGACAGGGTATTGGAGAGACCCAGTACTTC.

The V and J genes are TRBV7-9 and TRBJ1-1; D is ambiguous. This CDR3 region has 15 residues. The germline V and J ends were trimmed by 1 base and 11 bases, with 20 bases remaining between them. Germline V lookup: CDR1 SEHNR, CDR2 FQNEAQ (reference sequence). In DNA, the CDR3 is TGTGCCAGCAGCTTAGAACTCAATTTCGGCCAAATGGCTTTCTTT. Translation gives CASSLELNFGQMAFF.

This clonotype was observed at least ten times. The rearrangement joins TRBV6-5 to TRBJ2-1; 14 positions agree with TRBD2. The V and J ends lost 2 bases and 9 bases, in that order; junction bases with no gene match: 3. The germline V gene has CDR1 MNHEY and CDR2 SVGAGI. This CDR3 comprises 15 residues. Here the CDR3 reads CASSYPTSGGGEQFF. CDR3 in DNA: TGTGCCAGCAGTTACCCGACTAGCGGGGGGGGTGAGCAGTTCTTC.

This clonotype was detected ten times or more. The J gene is TRBJ2-3, the V gene TRBV6-2 or TRBV6-3; D may be TRBD1 (5 bases). Germline assignment: CDR1 MNHEY and CDR2 SVGEGT. V was shortened by 6 bases and J by 2 bases, with 12 bases between the two germline ends. This CDR3 region has 14 residues. The DNA of the CDR3 is TGTGCCAGCAGGGGGCTCCGGAACACAGATACGCAGTATTTT. Its translation: CASRGLRNTDTQYF.

The chain combines TRBV4-2 with TRBJ2-5, with TRBD2 matching over 7 bases. The V and J ends lost 2 bases and 5 bases, in that order; junction bases with no gene match: 11. CDR3 size: 16 residues. From germline, CDR1 is LGHNA and CDR2 YNFKEQ. The CDR3 coding sequence is TGTGCCAGCAGCCAACTAGCGGTGGGGGGTAGGGAGACCCAGTACTTC. Translating gives CASSQLAVGGRETQYF.

This clonotype has ten or more counts. The chain uses TRBV4-3 and TRBJ2-2; a possible D gene is TRBD2 (6 bases). From germline, CDR1 is LGHNA and CDR2 YSLEER. This CDR3 region has 15 residues. Trimming removed 3 bases at V and 0 bases at J, with 8 bases between. The CDR3 DNA sequence: TGCGCCAGCAGCCAGGGACTCTCGAACACCGGGGAGCTGTTTTTT. The encoded protein is CASSQGLSNTGELFF.

This clonotype was observed a few times. The genes are TRBV7-2 and TRBJ2-1; TRBD2 matches 8 bases. Unmatched junction bases numbered 11, after V lost 5 bases and J lost 8 bases. CDR1 is SGHTA and CDR2 is FQGNSA in the germline V gene. The CDR3 sequence is 15 residues long. The CDR3: CASSVYGGAGYEQFF. The DNA for the CDR3 is TGTGCCAGCAGCGTCTACGGGGGGGCCGGTTATGAGCAGTTCTTC.

This clonotype was seen ten or more times. This chain links TRBV5-5 with TRBJ2-2; no reliable D call. The V gene's germline CDR1 is SGHKS and CDR2 YYEKEE (reference sequence). The CDR3 spans 14 residues. V was trimmed by 3 bases and J by 10 bases, leaving 16 bases between them. CDR3 in DNA: TGTGCCAGCAGCTACGGGCTTTACCGATCGGAGCTGTTTTTT. Translating gives CASSYGLYRSELFF. The entire variable domain, with the rest obtained from reference TRBV5-5 and TRBJ2-2, is as follows: DAGVTQSPTHLIKTRGQQVTLRCSPISGHKSVSWYQQVLGQGPQFIFQYYEKEERGRGNFPDRFSARQFPNYSSELNVNALLLGDSALYLCASSYGLYRSELFFGEGSRLTVL.

The chain is built from TRBV7-2 and TRBJ2-5; 10 bases match TRBD2. J lost 1 base, V lost 4 bases, and 6 bases had no gene match. Germline values: CDR1 SGHTA, CDR2 FQGNSA. The CDR3 loop spans 16 amino acids. This chain's CDR3 is CASSSTSGDLQETQYF. In DNA, the CDR3 is TGTGCCAGCAGCTCCACTAGCGGGGACCTCCAAGAGACCCAGTACTTC.

This clonotype occurred many times. This chain connects TRBV7-9 to TRBJ1-2, with 7 bases lining up with TRBD1. The CDR3 extends over 12 amino acids. CDR1 is SEHNR, CDR2 FQNEAQ, per germline (reference sequence). Trimming took 5 bases from V and 6 from J; bases not matched to a gene: 3. The DNA for the CDR3 is TGTGCCAGCAGCCAGGGGGGCCATGGCTACACCTTC. Protein sequence: CASSQGGHGYTF.